This record concerns one TCR beta chain sequence. In the study's own analysis: Amplified reference gene primers provided the basis for estimating nucleated cell counts. The data were produced by immunoSEQ multiplex PCR, yet TCRdb's version contains in-frame clones alone and is incomplete. That table supplies the V and J calls and clone size; D and trimming were determined from the DNA. The sample consists of around 94,000 clones, about 80% of them appearing once. This sample was included in a study of blood T cell repertoires in COVID-19. On the study more broadly: From the United States, Italy and Spain came samples of acute and convalescent COVID-19. T cells, B-cell-depleted T cells, or PBMCs provided the cDNA or gDNA that served as material.

The CDR3 is 13 amino acids. V gave up 5 bases and J gave up 10 bases, with 17 bases separating them. Germline CDR1 reads SGHTA; CDR2 reads FQGTGA. Sequencing input: peripheral blood. This clonotype was obtained from a man between 60 and 75 years old with acute or convalescent COVID-19. The chain joins TRBV7-3 to TRBJ1-2, with no clear D. The CDR3 DNA reads TGTGCCAGCAGCCGCGACAAGTTTATGGCCTACACCTTC. Translation: CASSRDKFMAYTF.